The clone carrying this T cell receptor beta chain came up a few times. Its antigen is not known. Time point denoted: persistent/refractory GD, antithyroid drugs over 5 years with positive TRAb. PBMC-extracted RNA yielded the TCR library. The data stem from a study of regulatory T cells in long-lasting Graves disease. The ends were cut back, 2 bases at V and 0 bases at J, with 14 bases in the middle. Per the germline V gene, CDR1 is MNHEY and CDR2 is SVGEGT. This CDR3 comprises 16 residues. Combining iRepertoire HTBI primers with Arm-PCR of CDR3 regions, the authors built TCR beta libraries. In the original analysis: Samples revealed 50 to 75 TRBV and about 15 TRBJ segments. One entry per CDR3 protein results from TCRdb running MiXCR on the multiplex PCR reads. The authors' filters were not applied to this entry. The table shows around 460,000 distinct CDR3 sequences, with around a fifth occurring only once.

Study-wide results and limits: The TCR repertoire of persistent Graves' patients was less diverse than that of newly diagnosed ones. The study found TRBV28, TRBJ1-2 and TRBJ2-5 favored in persistent disease.

Sequencing was performed on peripheral blood mononuclear cells (PBMCs), taken when the disease was refractory, from a patient treated with antithyroid drugs. V usage is TRBV6-2 or TRBV6-3 and J usage is TRBJ2-7; TRBD1 or TRBD2 may be the D gene (5 bases each). The TCR originated in a female donor with Graves disease. The CDR3 DNA follows: TGTGCCAGCAGTTACGGAGGACAAGCAACCTCCTACGAGCAGTACTTC. Its translation is CASSYGGQATSYEQYF.